The clone carrying this TCR beta chain was seen a handful of times. This entry is derived from a study of blood T cell repertoires in COVID-19. The CDR3 is 14 amino acids. V lost 5 bases and J lost 2, with 9 bases in between. CDR1 is SGHAT, CDR2 FQNNGV, per germline. As handled by the study authors: Scientists estimated how many nucleated cells there were by amplifying reference gene primers. The assay was immunoSEQ multiplex PCR, and TCRdb's table has in-frame clones only and misses some. The V and J calls and clone size were taken over from that table, and D and trimming were inferred from the DNA. The sample shows fewer than 200,000 clones, approximately 80% of them seen only once.

Sequencing used PBMCs or T cells enriched from blood (not recorded which). The chain recombines TRBV11-2 with TRBJ2-2; D is perhaps TRBD2 (5 bases). The source of this sequence is a man aged 45-65 years who had recovered from COVID-19. The CDR3: CASSPLANTGELFF. The CDR3 DNA reads TGTGCCAGCAGCCCGCTAGCAAACACCGGGGAGCTGTTTTTT.